This passage covers 5 T cell receptor beta chains from one sample sequenced in a study of blood T cell repertoires in COVID-19. Assay used: immunoSEQ multiplex PCR; TCRdb lists only in-frame clones, some missing. The sample has 98,000 or so clones, roughly 91% seen once. The sample taken for sequencing was peripheral blood. The receptors originated from a human donor in a cohort sampled during active COVID-19.

This clone came up once. The CDR3 sequence is CASSRVLGYTF. For the CDR3, the DNA is TGTGCCAGCAGCCGCGTACTCGGCTACACCTTC. The rearrangement joins TRBV7-2 to TRBJ1-2; D is unclear. This CDR3 has 11 residues. Trimming took off 5 bases at V and 8 bases at J, with 9 bases between the two ends. CDR1 and CDR2 from the germline V gene are SGHTA and FQGNSA.

CDR3 sequence: CASRMGGNNEQFF. The CDR3 region has the DNA TGTGCCAGCAGGATGGGGGGAAACAATGAGCAGTTCTTC. This rearrangement joins TRBV6-5 to TRBJ2-1; D possibly corresponds to TRBD2 (6 bases). The CDR3 extends over 13 amino acids. The V end lost 6 bases, the J end lost 5 bases, and 11 bases lay between the germline ends. Germline CDR1 MNHEY, CDR2 SVGAGI.

The chain uses TRBV3-1 (or the pseudogene TRBV3-2) and TRBJ2-4; no clear D gene. Trimming took 0 bases from V and 3 from J, leaving 15 bases between them. There are 17 residues in the CDR3. Germline V gene lookup returns CDR1 LGHDT and CDR2 YNNKEL (reference sequence). The CDR3 DNA reads as TGTGCCAGCAGCCAAGAGGTTTTGCAGGCAGGCAAAAACATTCAGTACTTC. Protein: CASSQEVLQAGKNIQYF.

This rearrangement joins TRBV7-8 to TRBJ2-5; D call uncertain. Germline V gives CDR1 SGHVS, CDR2 FQNEAQ. This CDR3 has 11 amino acids. Trimming left V 2 bases short and J 7 bases short, with 5 bases between. In DNA form, the CDR3 reads TGTGCCAGCAGCTTAACGGGGACCCAGTACTTC. As protein: CASSLTGTQYF.

The chain combines TRBV11-2 with TRBJ2-7; D is unclear. The CDR3 contains 15 residues. The germline CDR1 and CDR2 sequences are SGHAT and FQNNGV. Deletions cut 4 bases from V and 1 base from J, with 14 bases between. The CDR3 DNA follows: TGTGCCAGCAGCTCTGGAGTAGGTGGGTCCTACGAGCAGTACTTC. Its protein is CASSSGVGGSYEQYF.